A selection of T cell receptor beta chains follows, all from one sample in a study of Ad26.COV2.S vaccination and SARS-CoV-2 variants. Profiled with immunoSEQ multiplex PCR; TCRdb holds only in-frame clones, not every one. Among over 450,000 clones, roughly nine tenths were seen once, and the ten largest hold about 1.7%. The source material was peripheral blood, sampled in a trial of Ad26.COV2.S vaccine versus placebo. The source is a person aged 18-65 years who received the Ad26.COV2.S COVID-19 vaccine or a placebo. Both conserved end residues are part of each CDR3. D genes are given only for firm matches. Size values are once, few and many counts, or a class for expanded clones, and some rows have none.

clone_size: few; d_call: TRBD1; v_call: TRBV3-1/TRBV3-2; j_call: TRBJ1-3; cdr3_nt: TGTGCCAGCAGCCAACAGGGGGTAGGTGGAAACACCATATATTTT; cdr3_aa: CASSQQGVGGNTIYF
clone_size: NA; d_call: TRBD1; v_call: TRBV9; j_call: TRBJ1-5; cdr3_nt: TGTGCCAGCAGCGCCGATGGACAGGGTGTTCGGCCCCAGCATTTT; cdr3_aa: CASSADGQGVRPQHF
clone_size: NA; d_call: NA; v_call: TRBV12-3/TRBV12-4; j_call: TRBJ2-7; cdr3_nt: TGTGCCAGCAGTTCATCGGGGGCCTACGAGCAGTACTTC; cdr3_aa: CASSSSGAYEQYF
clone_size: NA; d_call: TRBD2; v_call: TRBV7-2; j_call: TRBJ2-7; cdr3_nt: TGTGCCAGCAGCCCTGGGGGGGGTGTTACCTACGAGCAGTACTTC; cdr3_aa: CASSPGGGVTYEQYF
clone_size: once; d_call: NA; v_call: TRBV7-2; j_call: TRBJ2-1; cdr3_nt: TGTGCCAGCAGCTCCAGGCCGTACAGGAACAATGAGCAGTTCTTC; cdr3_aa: CASSSRPYRNNEQFF
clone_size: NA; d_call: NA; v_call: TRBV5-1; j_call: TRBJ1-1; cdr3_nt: TGCGCCAGCAGCTTGTCGGAATTTGGGCTCCTGAACACTGAAGCTTTCTTT; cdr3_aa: CASSLSEFGLLNTEAFF
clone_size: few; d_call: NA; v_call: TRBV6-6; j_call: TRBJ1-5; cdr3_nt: TGTGCCAGCAGTTGGGCAGGGGGCAATCAGCCCCAGCATTTT; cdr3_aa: CASSWAGGNQPQHF
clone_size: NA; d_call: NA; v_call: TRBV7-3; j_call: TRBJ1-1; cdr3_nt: TGTGCCAGCAGCCGATCGCAGGAGGACACTGAAGCTTTCTTT; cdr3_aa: CASSRSQEDTEAFF
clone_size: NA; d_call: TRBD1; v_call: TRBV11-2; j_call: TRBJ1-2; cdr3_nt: TGTGCCAGCAGCTTAGATGGAAACGATAGAGGGGGCGGCAGAAACTATGGCTACACCTTC; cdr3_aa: CASSLDGNDRGGGRNYGYTF
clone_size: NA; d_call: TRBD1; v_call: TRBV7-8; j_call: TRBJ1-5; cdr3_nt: TGTGCCAGCAGCTTAACAGGGGGGACTCAGCCCCAGCATTTT; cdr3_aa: CASSLTGGTQPQHF
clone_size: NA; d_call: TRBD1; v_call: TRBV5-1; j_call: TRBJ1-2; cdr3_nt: TGCGCCAGCAGCTCCAGGGGGAACTATGGCTACACCTTC; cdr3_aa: CASSSRGNYGYTF
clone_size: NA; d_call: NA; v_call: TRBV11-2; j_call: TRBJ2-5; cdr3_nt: TGTGCCAGCAGCTTACAGGCCGAGACCCAGTACTTC; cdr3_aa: CASSLQAETQYF
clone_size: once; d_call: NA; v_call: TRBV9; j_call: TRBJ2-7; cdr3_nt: TGTGCCAGCAGCGTAGCGGTAGGAGGCTCCTACGAGCAGTACTTC; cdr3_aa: CASSVAVGGSYEQYF
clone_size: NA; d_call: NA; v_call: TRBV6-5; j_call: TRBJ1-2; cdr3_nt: TGTGCCAGCAGTTATGGGATCGGAAACTATGGCTACACCTTC; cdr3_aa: CASSYGIGNYGYTF
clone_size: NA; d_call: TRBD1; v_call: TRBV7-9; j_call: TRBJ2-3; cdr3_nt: TGTGCCAGCAGCCCTAGGACAGGGGTGGCGACAGATACGCAGTATTTT; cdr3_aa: CASSPRTGVATDTQYF
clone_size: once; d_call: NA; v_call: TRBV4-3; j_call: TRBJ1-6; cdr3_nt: TGCGCCAGCAGCCAGACGGTAGATTTCTATAATTCACCCCTCCACTTT; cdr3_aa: CASSQTVDFYNSPLHF
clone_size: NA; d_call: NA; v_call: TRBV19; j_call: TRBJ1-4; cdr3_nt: TGTGCCAGTAAGGGCAGGGGTAATGAAAAACTGTTTTTT; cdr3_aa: CASKGRGNEKLFF
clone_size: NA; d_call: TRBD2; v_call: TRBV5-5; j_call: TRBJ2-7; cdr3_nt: TGTGCCAGCAGCTGGGGCCTGAATCGAGGAGGGAGGGGCGAGCAGTACTTC; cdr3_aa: CASSWGLNRGGRGEQYF
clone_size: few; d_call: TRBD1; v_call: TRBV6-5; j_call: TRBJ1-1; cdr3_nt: TGTGCCAGCGGGACAGGGAGGGGCACTGAAGCTTTCTTT; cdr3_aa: CASGTGRGTEAFF
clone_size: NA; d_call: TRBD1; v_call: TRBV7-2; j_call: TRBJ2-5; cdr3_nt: TGTGCCAGCAGCCCCAGACGACGGACAGGGCAGACCCAGTACTTC; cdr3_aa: CASSPRRRTGQTQYF
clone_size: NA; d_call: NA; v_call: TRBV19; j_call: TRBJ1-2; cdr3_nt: TGTGCCAGTAGCCCCGGACACGTATATGGCTACACCTTC; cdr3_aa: CASSPGHVYGYTF
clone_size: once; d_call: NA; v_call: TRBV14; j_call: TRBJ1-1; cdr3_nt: TGTGCCAGCAGCCAAGATGTGCAGGGTGGAAGTGGGTCTTTCTTT; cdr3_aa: CASSQDVQGGSGSFF
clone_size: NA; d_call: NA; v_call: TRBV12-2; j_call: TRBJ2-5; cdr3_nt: TGTGCAAGTCGCTTAGGAGAGACCCAGTACTTC; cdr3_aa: CASRLGETQYF
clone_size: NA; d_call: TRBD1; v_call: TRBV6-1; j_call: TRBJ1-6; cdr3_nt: TGTGCCAGCAGGGAACCACAGGGGGCTGTAGGTTCACCCCTCCACTTT; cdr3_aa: CASREPQGAVGSPLHF
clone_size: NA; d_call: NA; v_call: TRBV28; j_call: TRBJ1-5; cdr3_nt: TGTGCCAGCAGTTCGACCCAGCCCCAGCATTTT; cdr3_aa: CASSSTQPQHF
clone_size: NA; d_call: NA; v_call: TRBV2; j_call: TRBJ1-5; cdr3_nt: TGTGCCAGCAGTGAGGGCAGGCCAAGGGTACAGCCCCAGCATTTT; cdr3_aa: CASSEGRPRVQPQHF
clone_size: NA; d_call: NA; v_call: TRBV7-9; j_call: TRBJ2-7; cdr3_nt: TGTGCCAGCAGCTTGTCGGTGGGCGAGCAGTACTTC; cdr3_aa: CASSLSVGEQYF
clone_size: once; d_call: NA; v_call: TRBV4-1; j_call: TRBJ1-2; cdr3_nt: TGCGCCAGCAGCCAGGATATGAATGACCGAGGCTACACCTTC; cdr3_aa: CASSQDMNDRGYTF
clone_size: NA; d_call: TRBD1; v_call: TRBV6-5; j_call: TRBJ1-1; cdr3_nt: TGTGCCAGCAGGACAGGGGGCATGAACACTGAAGCTTTCTTT; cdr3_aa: CASRTGGMNTEAFF
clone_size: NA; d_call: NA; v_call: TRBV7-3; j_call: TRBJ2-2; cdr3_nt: TGTGCCAGCAGCCGACTAGGGGGCGGCGGGGAGCTGTTTTTT; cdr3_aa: CASSRLGGGGELFF
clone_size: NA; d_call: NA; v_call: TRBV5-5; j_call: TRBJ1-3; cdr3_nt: TGTGCCAGCAGCATTCGGACAGCGAGCTCTGGAAACACCATATATTTT; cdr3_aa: CASSIRTASSGNTIYF
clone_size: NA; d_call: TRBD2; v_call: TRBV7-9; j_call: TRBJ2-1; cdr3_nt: TGTGCCAGCAGGCAACTAGCGGGGGATGAGCAGTTCTTC; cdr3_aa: CASRQLAGDEQFF
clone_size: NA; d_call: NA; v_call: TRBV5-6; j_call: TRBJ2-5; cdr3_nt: TGTGCCAGCAGCTTGGAGGGGACCCGGGAGACCCAGTACTTC; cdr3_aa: CASSLEGTRETQYF
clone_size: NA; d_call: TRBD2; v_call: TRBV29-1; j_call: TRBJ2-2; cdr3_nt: TGCAGCGGAAAGCGGGAGGACACCGGGGAGCTGTTTTTT; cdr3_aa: CSGKREDTGELFF
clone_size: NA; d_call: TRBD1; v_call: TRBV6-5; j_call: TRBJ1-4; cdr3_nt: TGTGCCAGCAGCGACAGGGGGCTGGAAAAACTGTTTTTT; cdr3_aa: CASSDRGLEKLFF
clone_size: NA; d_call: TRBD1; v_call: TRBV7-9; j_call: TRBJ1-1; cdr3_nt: TGTGCCAGCAGCCAGGGGGGGCAAGAAGCTTTCTTT; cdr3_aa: CASSQGGQEAFF
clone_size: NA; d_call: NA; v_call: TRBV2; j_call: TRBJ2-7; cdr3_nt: TGTGCCAGCAGTGAGAGGACAGACTCCTACGAGCAGTACTTC; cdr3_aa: CASSERTDSYEQYF
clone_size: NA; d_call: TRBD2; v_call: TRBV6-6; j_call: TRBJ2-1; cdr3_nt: TGTGCCAGCAGTTATCGAGACGGGAGGTCAGGTTTTGAGCAGTTCTTC; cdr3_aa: CASSYRDGRSGFEQFF
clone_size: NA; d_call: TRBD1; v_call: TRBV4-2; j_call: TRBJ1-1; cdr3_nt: TGTGCCAGCAGCCTCCGCGCCGGGACAGGGAATGAAGCTTTCTTT; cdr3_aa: CASSLRAGTGNEAFF
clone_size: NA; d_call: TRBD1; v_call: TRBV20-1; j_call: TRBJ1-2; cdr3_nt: TGCAGCCCACAAACAGGGGATGGCTACACCTTC; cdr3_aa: CSPQTGDGYTF
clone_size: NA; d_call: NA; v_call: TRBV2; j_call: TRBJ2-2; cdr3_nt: TGTGCCATAGGGGACACCCCCACCGGGGAGCTGTTTTTT; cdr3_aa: CAIGDTPTGELFF
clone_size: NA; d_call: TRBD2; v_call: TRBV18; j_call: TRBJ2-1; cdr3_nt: TGTGCCAGCTCACCACCGGGACTAGGCACCAATGAGCAGTTCTTC; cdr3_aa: CASSPPGLGTNEQFF
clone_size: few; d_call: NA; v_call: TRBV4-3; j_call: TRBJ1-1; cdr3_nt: TGCGCCAGCAGCCAAGATCGGTGGCGGGCCACTGAAGCTTTCTTT; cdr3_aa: CASSQDRWRATEAFF
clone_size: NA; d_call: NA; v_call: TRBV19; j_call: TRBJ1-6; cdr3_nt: TGTGCCAGTAGGATGGCGGGTCGTTCACCCCTCCACTTT; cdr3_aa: CASRMAGRSPLHF
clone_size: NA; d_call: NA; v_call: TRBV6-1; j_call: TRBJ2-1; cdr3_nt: TGTGCCAGCAGTGATGATGGGTGGGGAGACTACAATGAGCAGTTCTTC; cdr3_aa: CASSDDGWGDYNEQFF
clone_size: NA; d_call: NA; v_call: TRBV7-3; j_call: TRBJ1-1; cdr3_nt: TGTGCCAGCAGCTTATTGGGGGCCAACACTGAAGCTTTCTTT; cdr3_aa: CASSLLGANTEAFF
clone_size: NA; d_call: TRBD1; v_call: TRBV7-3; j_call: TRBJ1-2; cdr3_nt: TGTGCCAGCAGCTTAAGGACAGGGGATGGCTACACCTTC; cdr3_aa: CASSLRTGDGYTF
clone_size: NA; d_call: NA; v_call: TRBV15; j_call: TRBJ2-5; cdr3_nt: TGTGCCACCAGCAGAGATAGGACAGTCCAAGAGACCCAGTACTTC; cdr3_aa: CATSRDRTVQETQYF
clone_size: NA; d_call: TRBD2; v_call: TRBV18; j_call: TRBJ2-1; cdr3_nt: TGTGCCAGCTCACCGTTTAGCGGGAACTACAATGAGCAGTTCTTC; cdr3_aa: CASSPFSGNYNEQFF
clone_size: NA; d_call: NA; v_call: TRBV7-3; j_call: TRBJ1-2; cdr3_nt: TGTGCCAGCAGCACCGCAGAGAGGAAGGGCTACACCTTC; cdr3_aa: CASSTAERKGYTF
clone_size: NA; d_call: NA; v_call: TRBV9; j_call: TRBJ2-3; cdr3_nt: TGTGCCAGCAGCCCTCAGGCAGATACGCAGTATTTT; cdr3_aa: CASSPQADTQYF
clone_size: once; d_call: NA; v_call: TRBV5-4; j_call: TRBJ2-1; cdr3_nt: TGTGCCAGCAGCAAGGCCGGGACTGTAGGGGGGGAGCAGTTCTTC; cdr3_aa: CASSKAGTVGGEQFF
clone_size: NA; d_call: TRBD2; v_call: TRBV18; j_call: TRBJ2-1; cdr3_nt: TGTGCCAGCTCACCAAATCGGCTAGCGGGAGGAAGTGAGCAGTTCTTC; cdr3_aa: CASSPNRLAGGSEQFF
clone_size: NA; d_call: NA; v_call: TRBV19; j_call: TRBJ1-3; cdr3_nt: TGTGCCAGTAGTTGGCAGGGGCAGGCTGGAAACACCATATATTTT; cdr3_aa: CASSWQGQAGNTIYF
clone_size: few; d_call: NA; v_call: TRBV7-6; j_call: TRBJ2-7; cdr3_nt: TGTGCCAGCAGCCCGGACTCAGGGAACTACGAGCAGTACTTC; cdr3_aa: CASSPDSGNYEQYF
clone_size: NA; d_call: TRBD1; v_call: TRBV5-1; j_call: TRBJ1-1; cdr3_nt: TGCGCCAGCAGCGGACAGGGGGGGAACACTGAAGCTTTCTTT; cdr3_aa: CASSGQGGNTEAFF